The source of this T cell receptor (beta chain) is a study of blood T cells in healthy people across ages. This clonotype showed up just a few times. Its antigen is unidentified. V dropped 3 bases and J dropped 7 bases, with 13 bases sitting between them. Germline CDR1 and CDR2: MNHNS and SASEGT. The CDR3 loop spans 13 amino acids. Peripheral blood, 9.5 to 10 milliliters per donor, was collected. The authors extracted at least 6 micrograms of total RNA per sample. General observations from the study: Long-lived donors carried more naive CD4+ cells and greater diversity than aged donors.

It was with a sample-barcoded 5' primer and a J-beta primer mix that a second PCR of about 6 to 11 cycles was run. A single record per CDR3 protein comes from TCRdb applying MiXCR to the 5' RACE reads. The table lists about 640,000 distinct CDR3 sequences, about 30% of them singletons, with approximately 15% in the top ten. Sequencing input: blood. The TCR comes from a woman of 80 years or more in good health. The rearrangement links TRBV6-1 to TRBJ2-7; D is ambiguous. The CDR3 sequence is CASSESIGDEQYF. The CDR3 DNA sequence: TGTGCCAGCAGTGAGTCTATCGGTGATGAGCAGTACTTC.